This T cell receptor (beta chain) comes out of a study of T cell responses to AZD1222 COVID-19 vaccine. Findings and caveats of the study: Mostly white British, mostly female donors; authors suggested clonal diversity may be underestimated.

Profiling relied on immunoSEQ multiplex PCR, and the TCRdb table lists in-frame clones only, not all of them. This table has 180,000 or so clones, approximately 91% appearing once. This CDR3 spans 17 amino acids. J gave up 5 bases and V 3 bases, and 12 bases lay outside the gene matches. Germline CDR1 reads SGHRS; CDR2 reads YFSETQ. Regarding this clone: Antigen unknown.

The TCR originated in an adult who received the AZD1222 COVID-19 vaccine. The chain uses TRBV5-1 and TRBJ2-7; TRBD2 aligns across 12 bases. The input for sequencing was peripheral blood, taken 28 days after the second AZD1222 dose. CDR3 coding DNA: TGCGCCAGCAGCTACCGACTAGCGGGAGCCTCGGGAGACGAGCAGTACTTC. As protein: CASSYRLAGASGDEQYF.